Detailed here is one T cell receptor (beta chain). Its target is unknown. Some clones are missing from TCRdb's copy, which holds only in-frame ones; the method was immunoSEQ multiplex PCR. In the table there are some 19,000 clones, more than 95% of which are singletons. These data originate in a study of B cell selection in AIRE deficiency. Broader study findings: Of a few thousand shared Treg TCRbeta sequences, 25% to 40% were healthy-only, approximately 9% patient-only. Shared Treg sequences were biased toward short CDR3s with few non-templated nucleotide insertions.

The CDR3 contains 15 residues. Germline loops: CDR1 SEHNR, CDR2 FQNEAQ (reference sequence). Deletions cut 1 base from V and 4 bases from J, with 13 bases between. CD4+CD127+ cells were sorted as the conventional CD4 T cells. This sequence joins TRBV7-9 and TRBJ1-2; no clear D. The TCR sequence derives from a human donor with AIRE deficiency. Sequencing was performed on conventional CD4+ T cells sorted from PBMCs. In nucleotides, the CDR3 is TGTGCCAGCAGCTTAGATCGGGGTTTGGTCTATGGCTACACCTTC. This codes for CASSLDRGLVYGYTF.